The 10 T cell receptor beta chains below all came from one sample that was sequenced in a study of blood T cell repertoires in COVID-19. Profiling relied on immunoSEQ multiplex PCR, and the TCRdb table lists in-frame clones only, not all of them. The sample holds over 60,000 clones, about 89% seen once. Sequencing input: peripheral blood. These receptors were collected from a woman in her sixties with acute or convalescent COVID-19.

The rearrangement links TRBV3-1 (or the pseudogene TRBV3-2) to TRBJ1-2; 8 nucleotides match TRBD1. Germline CDR1 and CDR2: LGHDT and YNNKEL (reference sequence). The CDR3 extends over 14 amino acids. After removal of 4 bases from V and 3 bases from J, the junction contained 4 bases not matched to a gene. In DNA, the CDR3 is TGTGCCAGCAGCCGAGCGGACAGGGACTATGGCTACACCTTC. Translation: CASSRADRDYGYTF.

The chain recombines TRBV15 with TRBJ2-7; 7 positions agree with TRBD2. The V gene's germline CDR1 is LNHNV and CDR2 YYDKDF (reference sequence). The CDR3 extends over 14 amino acids. J was trimmed by 0 bases and V by 5 bases; bases with no gene match: 4. The CDR3 sequence is CATSARGSSYEQYF. DNA of the CDR3: TGTGCCACCAGCGCTCGCGGGAGCTCCTACGAGCAGTACTTC.

CDR3 DNA sequence: TGTGCCAGCAGCTTAGCCATGCCCGGGGGCACAGATACGCAGTATTTT. Its translation: CASSLAMPGGTDTQYF. The chain links TRBV11-2 to TRBJ2-3; D possibly corresponds to TRBD2 (5 bases). This CDR3 contains 16 residues. Germline V gene sequence: CDR1 SGHAT, CDR2 FQNNGV. Trimming took off 1 base at V and 1 base at J, with 12 bases between the two ends.

The rearrangement links TRBV5-1 to TRBJ2-2; tentatively, D is TRBD1 (6 bases). The V end was cut by 7 bases, the J end by 1 base, with 14 bases between. Germline lookup yields CDR1 SGHRS and CDR2 YFSETQ. This CDR3 region has 15 residues. CDR3 nucleotide sequence: TGCGCCAGCGCTAGGGGACAACTGAACACCGGGGAGCTGTTTTTT. This encodes CASARGQLNTGELFF.

The sample holds one count of this clone. The rearrangement links TRBV4-1 to TRBJ2-3; weak D call: TRBD1 (5 bases). This CDR3 region has 15 residues. Looked up from germline, CDR1 is MGHRA and CDR2 is YSYEKL. V lost 0 bases, J lost 2 bases, and 9 bases lay in between. The DNA of the CDR3 is TGCGCCAGCAGCCAAGACGACAGACCCACAGATACGCAGTATTTT. Residues: CASSQDDRPTDTQYF.

J is TRBJ2-2 and V is TRBV3-1 (or the pseudogene TRBV3-2); 12 bases are a match to TRBD2. The germline CDR1 and CDR2 sequences are LGHDT and YNNKEL (reference sequence). J gave up 5 bases and V 1 base, and 11 bases lay outside the gene matches. This CDR3 is built from 19 residues. CDR3 sequence reads: CASSQVKASGGAQTGELFF. CDR3 DNA: TGTGCCAGCAGCCAAGTTAAAGCTAGCGGGGGGGCGCAAACCGGGGAGCTGTTTTTT.

The chain combines TRBV6-4 with TRBJ1-1; a possible D gene is TRBD1 (6 bases). Germline CDR1 is MRHNA and CDR2 is SNTAGT. The CDR3 extends over 15 amino acids. V was pared by 2 bases and J by 1 base, with 11 bases between. DNA for the CDR3: TGTGCCAGCAGTGACGGAACAGGGTGGAACACTGAAGCTTTCTTT. Amino acids: CASSDGTGWNTEAFF.

V is TRBV6-5 and J is TRBJ2-2; TRBD2 is a possible D gene (5 bases). Germline CDR1 MNHEY, CDR2 SVGAGI. The V gene lost 0 bases and the J gene lost 2 bases, with 10 bases spanning the gap. The CDR3 covers 16 residues. For the CDR3, the DNA is TGTGCCAGCAGTTACTCGAGGGCACTTAACACCGGGGAGCTGTTTTTT. It encodes CASSYSRALNTGELFF.

This clone was seen a single time. V is TRBV20-1 and J is TRBJ2-3; D is uncertain. Germline V CDR1 and CDR2: DFQATT, SNEGSKA (reference sequence). Deletions cut 3 bases from V and 4 bases from J, with 8 bases between. This CDR3 is 12 amino acids long. The CDR3 nucleotides are TGCAGTGCTAGTTTATACTCAGATACGCAGTATTTT. Translating gives CSASLYSDTQYF.

This rearrangement joins TRBV5-1 to TRBJ2-7; 9 bases align to TRBD1. V shed 0 bases, J shed 3 bases, and the junction held 7 bases outside the gene matches. CDR3 length equals 16 residues. Germline CDR1 SGHRS, CDR2 YFSETQ. The CDR3 spells CASSLVVTGQGYEQYF. DNA of the CDR3: TGCGCCAGCAGCTTGGTAGTTACGGGACAGGGCTACGAGCAGTACTTC.